This TCR beta chain was obtained from a study of CD8 T cells in Susac syndrome. Roughly 0.45 to 1 ug RNA was reverse transcribed with random hexamers. TCRdb used MiXCR to reprocess the immunoSEQ multiplex PCR reads, holding one entry per CDR3 protein. The table lists about 53,000 distinct CDR3 sequences, more than 85% of them singletons, with about 0.8% in the top ten. Findings of the study overall: That the number of individuals in its TCR sequencing and HLA analysis was relatively small was acknowledged by the study.

The germline V gene has CDR1 MNHEY and CDR2 SVGAGI. V lost 6 bases and J 10 bases, leaving 10 bases between the germline ends. This CDR3 is 11 amino acids long. Of note for this clonotype: Its matching antigen is unknown.

The origin of this receptor is a human donor with Susac syndrome. The chain carries TRBV6-5 and TRBJ2-1; no clear D. The specimen was CD8+ T cells from PBMCs. The CDR3 is CASRTGPEQFF. The CDR3 DNA is TGTGCCAGCAGAACCGGACCGGAGCAGTTCTTC.